These 14 T cell receptor beta chains share one sample of origin, sequenced in a study of T cell responses to AZD1222 COVID-19 vaccine. TCRdb keeps only in-frame clones here, not all; method: immunoSEQ multiplex PCR. The sample gives approximately 24,000 clones, 80% to 90% of which show up once; under 3.5% is in the top ten. The sequencing used peripheral blood, collected 28 days after the second AZD1222 dose. The receptor set was obtained from an adult who received the AZD1222 COVID-19 vaccine.

On this clone: One end of the junction does not line up with germline, which may come from a read error. The chain carries TRBV28 and TRBJ1-5, with 10 bases identical to TRBD1. CDR3 length equals 15 residues. CDR1 is MDHEN, CDR2 SYDVKM, per germline. For the CDR3, the DNA is TGTGCCAGCAGGGCCTTGACAGGGGGCAAACAGCCCCAGCATTTT. It codes for CASRALTGGKQPQHF. Looking up the rest from reference TRBV28 and TRBJ1-5 gives the full variable domain: DVKVTQSSRYLVKRTGEKVFLECVQDMDHENMFWYRQDPGLGLRLIYFSYDVKMKEKGDIPEGYSVSREKKERFSLILESASTNQTSMYLCASRALTGGKQPQHFGDGTRLSIL.

Note on this clone: The conserved closing phenylalanine or tryptophan is absent in this CDR3, likely reflecting a read error. It is unclear where the CDR3 begins or ends on the DNA, so no DNA is shown, and the CDR3 is as TCRdb lists it. V is TRBV10-1 and J is TRBJ2-3. Germline-derived CDR1 and CDR2 are WNHNN and SYGVQD (reference sequence). The CDR3 is 13 amino acids long, termini counted. The CDR3 protein is CASSLTRGPLRCL.

V and J are TRBV28 and TRBJ1-1, with D perhaps TRBD1 (5 bases). The CDR3 extends over 14 amino acids. Germline loops: CDR1 MDHEN, CDR2 SYDVKM. V lost 6 bases to trimming and J lost 4 bases, with 15 bases between them. CDR3 amino acids: CASRGGSWGTEAFF. CDR3 coding DNA: TGTGCCAGCAGGGGGGGATCTTGGGGCACTGAAGCTTTCTTT. The whole variable domain, filled in from reference TRBV28 and TRBJ1-1, reads DVKVTQSSRYLVKRTGEKVFLECVQDMDHENMFWYRQDPGLGLRLIYFSYDVKMKEKGDIPEGYSVSREKKERFSLILESASTNQTSMYLCASRGGSWGTEAFFGQGTRLTVV.

The chain couples TRBV9 to TRBJ2-2; D is undetermined. CDR3 size: 15 residues. The V end was cut by 0 bases, the J end by 4 bases, with 10 bases between. Germline CDR1 reads SGDLS; CDR2 reads YYNGEE. CDR3 DNA sequence: TGTGCCAGCAGCGTAGAATCCGGAAGCACCGGGGAGCTGTTTTTT. Encoded protein: CASSVESGSTGELFF.

V and J are TRBV7-9 and TRBJ2-3; maybe TRBD2 (7 bases). CDR3 length: 16 residues. Trimming stripped 5 bases from V and 4 bases from J, with 19 bases between. The germline CDR1 and CDR2 sequences are SEHNR and FQNEAQ (reference sequence). CDR3 sequence reads: CASSLEGGGIADTQYF. CDR3 DNA: TGTGCCAGCAGCCTTGAGGGAGGGGGGATTGCAGATACGCAGTATTTT.

The chain couples TRBV28 to TRBJ2-2; 14 bases align to TRBD2. Germline loops: CDR1 MDHEN, CDR2 SYDVKM. The CDR3 contains 17 residues. V was pared by 3 bases and J by 2 bases, with 2 bases of the junction left unmatched. The CDR3 is CASSLGLAGANTGELFF. CDR3 DNA: TGTGCCAGCAGTTTGGGACTAGCGGGGGCAAACACCGGGGAGCTGTTTTTT.

The V and J genes are TRBV12-3 or TRBV12-4 and TRBJ1-2, with D hard to call. The length of the CDR3 is 13 residues. V was cut by 5 bases and J by 2 bases, with 9 bases left in between. CDR3 sequence: CASSLKQNYGYTF. In DNA form, the CDR3 reads TGTGCCAGCAGTCTTAAACAGAACTATGGCTACACCTTC.

The V gene is TRBV9, the J gene TRBJ1-6, with D hard to call. CDR3 length equals 16 residues. CDR1 and CDR2 (germline): SGDLS, YYNGEE. V lost 0 bases, J lost 6 bases, and 13 bases lay in between. The CDR3 DNA reads TGTGCCAGCAGCGTAGGTCCCCCGGACGGTAATTCACCCCTCCACTTT. Protein: CASSVGPPDGNSPLHF.

The chain carries TRBV7-9 and TRBJ2-7; the D is unclear. CDR3 length: 13 residues. CDR1 and CDR2 from the germline V gene are SEHNR and FQNEAQ (reference sequence). V lost 4 bases and J 0 bases, leaving 7 bases between the germline ends. The CDR3 DNA reads as TGTGCCAGCAGCTACAGAAGCTCCTACGAGCAGTACTTC. Encoded protein: CASSYRSSYEQYF.

This chain joins TRBV4-3 and TRBJ2-2, with TRBD1 matching over 7 bases. V gave up 0 bases and J gave up 0 bases; unmatched junction bases: 4. The length of the CDR3 is 17 residues. Germline CDR1 LGHNA, CDR2 YSLEER. The CDR3 is CASSQDPTGANTGELFF. CDR3 in DNA: TGCGCCAGCAGCCAAGATCCCACAGGGGCGAACACCGGGGAGCTGTTTTTT.

By sample share, this clone is medium-sized. The genes are TRBV7-9 and TRBJ2-7; D is possibly TRBD1 or TRBD2 (5 bases each). The CDR3 runs to 15 residues. V lost 5 bases to trimming and J lost 4 bases, with 18 bases between them. Germline CDR1 is SEHNR and CDR2 is FQNEAQ (reference sequence). This CDR3 reads CASSPGRPRVYEQYF. In nucleotides, the CDR3 is TGTGCCAGCAGCCCGGGGCGGCCTCGGGTATACGAGCAGTACTTC.

This chain uses TRBV10-3 with TRBJ2-7; 14 nucleotides agree with TRBD2. V shed 4 bases and J 4 bases; nucleotides not matched to a gene: 9. Per germline, CDR1 ENHRY and CDR2 SYGVKD. This CDR3 comprises 17 residues. The CDR3 loop reads CAISGTGTSGGEYEQYF. The CDR3 region has the DNA TGTGCCATCAGTGGTACCGGGACTAGCGGGGGAGAGTACGAGCAGTACTTC.

This clone has a handful of counts. The chain links TRBV5-1 to TRBJ2-3, with 7 bases aligning to TRBD1. The CDR3 totals 14 residues. Germline CDR1 is SGHRS and CDR2 is YFSETQ. Trimming cost V 4 bases and J 2 bases; bases outside gene matches: 4. The DNA of the CDR3 is TGCGCCAGCAGCGTCGGACAGGACACAGATACGCAGTATTTT. Encoded protein: CASSVGQDTDTQYF.

The chain combines TRBV7-2 with TRBJ1-4; TRBD1 agrees at 7 bases. Germline CDR1 SGHTA, CDR2 FQGNSA. J lost 2 bases, V lost 5 bases, and 5 bases had no gene match. The CDR3 sequence is 15 residues long. The CDR3 protein is CASSGTTGTNEKLFF. CDR3 DNA: TGTGCCAGCAGCGGTACGACAGGGACTAATGAAAAACTGTTTTTT.